The present T cell receptor (beta chain) was sequenced within a study of shared clonotypes between healthy human individuals. The overall study: Per donor, three plates held CD4 naive cells, three held CD4 memory, two held CD8 naive and one held CD8 memory.

There were only Caucasian adults among the donors, and all lived in Nashville, Tennessee. Genomic DNA belonging to each subset was distributed in equal measure over several immunoSEQ plates. Sequencing was performed with immunoSEQ multiplex PCR; in TCRdb, only in-frame clones are kept and a portion is missing. The profile shows roughly 2.5 million clones, just over 90% of them singletons. The CDR3 covers 13 residues. Trimming removed 0 bases from V and 7 bases from J, with 7 bases in between. Germline V CDR1 and CDR2: SGHRS, YFSETQ. On this clone: Its antigen is not identified.

General study results and limits: Since donors were few, the genetic and exposure-history diversity represented was limited.

This clonotype was obtained from a man between 18 and 35 years old in good health. The genes are TRBV5-1 and TRBJ2-2; D gene uncertain. What was sequenced was naive CD4+ T cells sorted from blood. Documented subset: CD45RA+ positively selected. Here the CDR3 reads CASSLVGHGELFF. The CDR3 DNA sequence: TGCGCCAGCAGCTTGGTTGGTCACGGGGAGCTGTTTTTT.